The rows below give T cell receptor beta chains drawn from one sample of a study of blood T cell repertoires in COVID-19. TCRdb's copy holds only in-frame clones and misses some; the assay was immunoSEQ multiplex PCR. The sample lists roughly 250,000 clones; 87% were seen once. Specimen: PBMCs or T cells enriched from blood (not recorded which). The receptors originated from a woman aged 25 to 45 with acute COVID-19. The CDR3 runs from the conserved cysteine through the conserved F or W. Fields, in order: V gene, clone size, D gene, J gene, CDR3 protein, CDR3 DNA. The D gene is left open where the match is weak. The listing skips clone size in some rows; elsewhere it reads once, few, many or a size class.

V gene: TRBV11-1
clone size: NA
D gene: NA
J gene: TRBJ1-2
CDR3 protein: CASSSREGTGYEGYTF
CDR3 DNA: TGTGCCAGCAGCTCCCGCGAGGGAACAGGGTACGAAGGCTACACCTTC

V gene: TRBV28
clone size: NA
D gene: NA
J gene: TRBJ2-7
CDR3 protein: CASIGIGTSYEQYF
CDR3 DNA: TGTGCCTCCATCGGGATTGGCACCTCCTACGAGCAGTACTTC

V gene: TRBV28
clone size: NA
D gene: NA
J gene: TRBJ2-1
CDR3 protein: CASRHRTGRGTYNEQFF
CDR3 DNA: TGTGCCAGCAGGCACCGCACAGGGAGGGGGACGTACAATGAGCAGTTCTTC

V gene: TRBV7-2
clone size: NA
D gene: NA
J gene: TRBJ2-1
CDR3 protein: CASSPALSGGHNEQFF
CDR3 DNA: TGTGCCAGCAGCCCCGCCTTGAGCGGAGGCCACAATGAGCAGTTCTTC

V gene: TRBV9
clone size: NA
D gene: NA
J gene: TRBJ1-2
CDR3 protein: CASSKNPTENYGYTF
CDR3 DNA: TGTGCCAGCAGTAAAAACCCGACAGAGAACTATGGCTACACCTTC

V gene: TRBV5-1
clone size: NA
D gene: TRBD1
J gene: TRBJ1-1
CDR3 protein: CASSLALAGQGVLAEAFF
CDR3 DNA: TGCGCCAGCAGCTTAGCGTTGGCCGGACAGGGGGTATTGGCTGAAGCTTTCTTT

V gene: TRBV7-2
clone size: NA
D gene: TRBD2
J gene: TRBJ2-7
CDR3 protein: CASSSQPLGLDNKYF
CDR3 DNA: TGTGCCAGCAGCTCCCAACCCCTCGGACTAGACAACAAGTACTTC

V gene: TRBV7-2
clone size: NA
D gene: NA
J gene: TRBJ1-2
CDR3 protein: CASRTEGHTNYGYTF
CDR3 DNA: TGTGCCAGCCGAACCGAGGGACACACTAACTATGGCTACACCTTC

V gene: TRBV29-1
clone size: NA
D gene: NA
J gene: TRBJ1-2
CDR3 protein: CSVGSGNDGYTF
CDR3 DNA: TGCAGCGTTGGGTCGGGGAATGATGGCTACACCTTC

V gene: TRBV28
clone size: NA
D gene: NA
J gene: TRBJ1-5
CDR3 protein: CASSLVGGNNQPQHF
CDR3 DNA: TGTGCCAGCAGTTTAGTGGGGGGGAATAATCAGCCCCAGCATTTT

V gene: TRBV3-1/TRBV3-2
clone size: NA
D gene: NA
J gene: TRBJ1-2
CDR3 protein: CASSARYGGYTF
CDR3 DNA: TGTGCCAGCAGCGCTCGCTACGGTGGCTACACCTTC

V gene: TRBV29-1
clone size: once
D gene: TRBD2
J gene: TRBJ2-5
CDR3 protein: CSVYRTSGKVRTYQETQYF
CDR3 DNA: TGCAGCGTTTATAGGACTAGCGGGAAAGTAAGAACGTACCAAGAGACCCAGTACTTC

V gene: TRBV6-5
clone size: NA
D gene: TRBD1
J gene: TRBJ2-2
CDR3 protein: CATRFLQGAGELFF
CDR3 DNA: TGTGCCACCCGCTTCCTACAGGGGGCCGGGGAGCTGTTTTTT

V gene: TRBV15
clone size: NA
D gene: NA
J gene: TRBJ1-2
CDR3 protein: CATSRDHGEPGANYGYTF
CDR3 DNA: TGTGCCACCAGCAGAGATCACGGCGAACCCGGAGCTAACTATGGCTACACCTTC

V gene: TRBV5-4
clone size: NA
D gene: NA
J gene: TRBJ2-5
CDR3 protein: CASSFDRQETQYF
CDR3 DNA: TGTGCCAGCAGCTTTGACAGGCAAGAGACCCAGTACTTC

V gene: TRBV7-8
clone size: NA
D gene: TRBD2
J gene: TRBJ2-1
CDR3 protein: CASSFTSGGWNEQFF
CDR3 DNA: TGTGCCAGCAGCTTCACTAGCGGGGGTTGGAATGAGCAGTTCTTC

V gene: TRBV11-2
clone size: NA
D gene: NA
J gene: TRBJ2-3
CDR3 protein: CASSFGESTDTQYF
CDR3 DNA: TGTGCCAGCAGCTTTGGGGAGAGCACAGATACGCAGTATTTT

V gene: TRBV2
clone size: NA
D gene: TRBD1
J gene: TRBJ2-2
CDR3 protein: CASSAGTVSPGELFF
CDR3 DNA: TGTGCCAGCAGCGCAGGGACAGTAAGTCCCGGGGAGCTGTTTTTT

V gene: TRBV28
clone size: NA
D gene: NA
J gene: TRBJ2-3
CDR3 protein: CASSLRVTEVPDTQYF
CDR3 DNA: TGTGCCAGCAGTTTACGGGTGACGGAGGTCCCAGATACGCAGTATTTT

V gene: TRBV6-5
clone size: NA
D gene: TRBD1
J gene: TRBJ2-1
CDR3 protein: CASRTGGSYNEQFF
CDR3 DNA: TGTGCCAGCAGGACAGGGGGCTCCTACAATGAGCAGTTCTTC

V gene: TRBV5-6
clone size: NA
D gene: NA
J gene: TRBJ2-2
CDR3 protein: CASSFGHRELFF
CDR3 DNA: TGTGCCAGCAGCTTCGGACACCGGGAGCTGTTTTTT

V gene: TRBV6-5
clone size: NA
D gene: TRBD1
J gene: TRBJ1-2
CDR3 protein: CASSYQTGQEEGGYTF
CDR3 DNA: TGTGCCAGCAGTTACCAAACTGGACAGGAGGAAGGAGGCTACACCTTC

V gene: TRBV28
clone size: NA
D gene: TRBD1
J gene: TRBJ1-5
CDR3 protein: CASYPQQGGDQPQHF
CDR3 DNA: TGTGCCAGCTACCCTCAACAGGGGGGGGATCAGCCCCAGCATTTT

V gene: TRBV4-3
clone size: NA
D gene: NA
J gene: TRBJ1-2
CDR3 protein: CASSQDGGGVAYGYTF
CDR3 DNA: TGCGCCAGCAGCCAAGATGGAGGGGGGGTCGCCTATGGCTACACCTTC

V gene: TRBV29-1
clone size: NA
D gene: NA
J gene: TRBJ2-2
CDR3 protein: CSARAGLDTGELFF
CDR3 DNA: TGCAGCGCCCGGGCGGGGCTTGACACCGGGGAGCTGTTTTTT

V gene: TRBV29-1
clone size: NA
D gene: NA
J gene: TRBJ1-2
CDR3 protein: CSANRDTSNYGYTF
CDR3 DNA: TGCAGCGCCAACCGGGACACTTCTAACTATGGCTACACCTTC

V gene: TRBV7-2
clone size: NA
D gene: TRBD2
J gene: TRBJ2-1
CDR3 protein: CASSFGGGNEQFF
CDR3 DNA: TGTGCCAGCAGCTTTGGGGGGGGAAATGAGCAGTTCTTC

V gene: TRBV3-1/TRBV3-2
clone size: NA
D gene: TRBD1
J gene: TRBJ1-5
CDR3 protein: CASSQETGVGNQPQHF
CDR3 DNA: TGTGCCAGCAGCCAGGAAACAGGGGTGGGAAATCAGCCCCAGCATTTT

V gene: TRBV3-1/TRBV3-2
clone size: NA
D gene: NA
J gene: TRBJ2-7
CDR3 protein: CASSQETAGLSYEQYF
CDR3 DNA: TGTGCCAGCAGCCAAGAAACGGCAGGACTATCCTACGAGCAGTACTTC

V gene: TRBV19
clone size: NA
D gene: NA
J gene: TRBJ1-1
CDR3 protein: CASSLTGNTEAFF
CDR3 DNA: TGTGCCAGTAGTTTGACAGGGAACACTGAAGCTTTCTTT